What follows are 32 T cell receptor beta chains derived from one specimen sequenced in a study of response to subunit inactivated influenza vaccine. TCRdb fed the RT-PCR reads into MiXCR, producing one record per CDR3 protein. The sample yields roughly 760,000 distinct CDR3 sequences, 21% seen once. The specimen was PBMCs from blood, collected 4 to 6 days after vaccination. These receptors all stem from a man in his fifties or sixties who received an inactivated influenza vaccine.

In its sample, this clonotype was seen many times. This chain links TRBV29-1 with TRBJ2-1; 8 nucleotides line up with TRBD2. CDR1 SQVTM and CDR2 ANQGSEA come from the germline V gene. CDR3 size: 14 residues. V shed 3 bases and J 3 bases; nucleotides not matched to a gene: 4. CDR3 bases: TGCAGCGTTGATCGGGGGGGTTTCTACAATGAGCAGTTCTTC. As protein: CSVDRGGFYNEQFF.

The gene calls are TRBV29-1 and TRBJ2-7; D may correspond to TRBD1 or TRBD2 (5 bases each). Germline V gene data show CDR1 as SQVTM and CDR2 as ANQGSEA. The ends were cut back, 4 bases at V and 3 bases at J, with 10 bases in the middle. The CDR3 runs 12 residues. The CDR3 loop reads CSVGGVGYEQYF. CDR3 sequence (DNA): TGCAGCGTTGGAGGGGTCGGCTACGAGCAGTACTTC.

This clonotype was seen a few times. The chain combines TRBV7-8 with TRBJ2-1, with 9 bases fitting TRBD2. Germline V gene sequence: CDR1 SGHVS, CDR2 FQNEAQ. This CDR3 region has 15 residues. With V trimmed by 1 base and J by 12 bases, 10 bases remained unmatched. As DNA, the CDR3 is TGTGCCAGCAGCTTAGTGGGACTAGCAATGCCGGTGCAGTTCTTC. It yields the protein CASSLVGLAMPVQFF.

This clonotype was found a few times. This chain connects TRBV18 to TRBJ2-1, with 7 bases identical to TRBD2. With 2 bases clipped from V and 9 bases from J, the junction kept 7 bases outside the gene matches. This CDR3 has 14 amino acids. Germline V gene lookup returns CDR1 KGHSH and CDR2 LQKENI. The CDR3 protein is CASSPGGRAAEQFF. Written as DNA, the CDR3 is TGTGCCAGCTCACCAGGGGGGAGGGCCGCTGAGCAGTTCTTC.

The DNA of the CDR3 is TGTGCCAGCAGTTCCGGGTCCTTTTACGAGCAGTACTTC. Protein sequence: CASSSGSFYEQYF. The chain combines TRBV28 with TRBJ2-7; D uncertain. Per the germline V gene, CDR1 is MDHEN and CDR2 is SYDVKM. This CDR3 is built from 13 residues. The V and J ends lost 4 bases and 4 bases respectively, with 11 bases between them. Together with reference TRBV28 and TRBJ2-7, the CDR3 gives the full variable domain: DVKVTQSSRYLVKRTGEKVFLECVQDMDHENMFWYRQDPGLGLRLIYFSYDVKMKEKGDIPEGYSVSREKKERFSLILESASTNQTSMYLCASSSGSFYEQYFGPGTRLTVT.

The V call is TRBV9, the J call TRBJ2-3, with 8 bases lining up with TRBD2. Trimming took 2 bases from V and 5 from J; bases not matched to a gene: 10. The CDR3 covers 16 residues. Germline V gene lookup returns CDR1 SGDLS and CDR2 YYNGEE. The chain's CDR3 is CASSVTTGTSVDTQYF. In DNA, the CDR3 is TGTGCCAGCAGCGTCACTACCGGGACTAGTGTAGATACGCAGTATTTT.

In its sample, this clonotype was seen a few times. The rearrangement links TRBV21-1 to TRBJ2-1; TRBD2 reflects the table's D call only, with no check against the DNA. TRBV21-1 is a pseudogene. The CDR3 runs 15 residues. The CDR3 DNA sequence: TGTGCCAGCAGCCGACTAGCGGGCCATGACTATGAGCAGTTCTTC. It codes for CASSRLAGHDYEQFF.

DNA for the CDR3: TGTGCCAGCTCACCTTCCCAGACAACTGAAGCTTTCTTT. Encoded protein: CASSPSQTTEAFF. The chain combines TRBV18 with TRBJ1-1; D unclear. Germline V gives CDR1 KGHSH, CDR2 LQKENI. Trimming took off 3 bases at V and 5 bases at J, with 10 bases between the two ends. The CDR3 spans 13 residues.

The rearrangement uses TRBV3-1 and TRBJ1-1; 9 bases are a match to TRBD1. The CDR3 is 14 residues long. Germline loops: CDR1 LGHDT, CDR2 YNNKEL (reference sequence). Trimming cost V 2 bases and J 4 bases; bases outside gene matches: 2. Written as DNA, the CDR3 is TGTGCCAGCAGCCAAATACAGGGGGCCACTGAAGCTTTCTTT. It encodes CASSQIQGATEAFF.

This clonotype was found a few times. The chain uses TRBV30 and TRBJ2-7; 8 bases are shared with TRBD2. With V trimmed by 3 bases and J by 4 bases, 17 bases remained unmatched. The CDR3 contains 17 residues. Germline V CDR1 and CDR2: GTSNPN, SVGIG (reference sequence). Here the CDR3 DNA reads TGTGCCTGGAGCATCCCTCGACTAAGCGGGAGAAGTTACGAGCAGTACTTC. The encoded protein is CAWSIPRLSGRSYEQYF. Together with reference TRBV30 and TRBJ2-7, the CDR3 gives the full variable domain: SQTIHQWPATLVQPVGSPLSLECTVEGTSNPNLYWYRQAAGRGLQLLFYSVGIGQISSEVPQNLSASRPQDRQFILSSKKLLLSDSGFYLCAWSIPRLSGRSYEQYFGPGTRLTVT.

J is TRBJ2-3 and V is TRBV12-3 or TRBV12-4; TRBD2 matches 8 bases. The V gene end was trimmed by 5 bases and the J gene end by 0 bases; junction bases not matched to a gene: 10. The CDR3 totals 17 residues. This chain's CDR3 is CASSPLAALASTDTQYF. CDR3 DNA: TGTGCCAGCAGTCCACTAGCGGCCCTTGCTAGCACAGATACGCAGTATTTT.

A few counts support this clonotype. CDR3 sequence reads: CSARMVGGDSYNEQFF. The CDR3 region has the DNA TGCAGTGCTAGGATGGTAGGGGGAGACTCCTACAATGAGCAGTTCTTC. The chain employs TRBV20-1 and TRBJ2-1, with D tentatively TRBD1 (6 bases). Trimming left V 3 bases short and J 0 bases short, with 15 bases between. This CDR3 is 16 amino acids long. Germline V gene lookup returns CDR1 DFQATT and CDR2 SNEGSKA (reference sequence).

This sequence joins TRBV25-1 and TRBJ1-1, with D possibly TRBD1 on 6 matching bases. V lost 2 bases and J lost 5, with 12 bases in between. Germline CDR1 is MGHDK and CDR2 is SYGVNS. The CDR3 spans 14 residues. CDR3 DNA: TGTGCCAGCAGTGAAGCACAGGGTAGGACTGAAGCTTTCTTT. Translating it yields CASSEAQGRTEAFF.

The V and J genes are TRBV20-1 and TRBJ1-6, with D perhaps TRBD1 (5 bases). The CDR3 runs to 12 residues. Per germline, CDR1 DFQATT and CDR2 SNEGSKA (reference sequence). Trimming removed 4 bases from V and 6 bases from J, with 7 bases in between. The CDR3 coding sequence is TGCAGTGCTAATCAGGGTAATTCACCCCTCCACTTT. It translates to CSANQGNSPLHF.

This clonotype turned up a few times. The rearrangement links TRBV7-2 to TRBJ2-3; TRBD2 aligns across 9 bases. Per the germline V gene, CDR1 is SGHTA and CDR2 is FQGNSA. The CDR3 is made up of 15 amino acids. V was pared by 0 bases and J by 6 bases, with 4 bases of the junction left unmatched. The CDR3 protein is CASSLAGTSSDTQYF. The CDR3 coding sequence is TGTGCCAGCAGCTTAGCTGGGACTAGCAGTGATACGCAGTATTTT. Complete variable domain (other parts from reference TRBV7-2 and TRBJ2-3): GAGVSQSPSNKVTEKGKDVELRCDPISGHTALYWYRQSLGQGLEFLIYFQGNSAPDKSGLPSDRFSAERTGGSVSTLTIQRTQQEDSAVYLCASSLAGTSSDTQYFGPGTRLTVL.

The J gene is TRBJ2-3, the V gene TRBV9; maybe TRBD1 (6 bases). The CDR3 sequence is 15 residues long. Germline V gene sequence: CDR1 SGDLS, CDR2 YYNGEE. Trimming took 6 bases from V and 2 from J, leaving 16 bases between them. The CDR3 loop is CASTPSQGHTDTQYF. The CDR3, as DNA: TGTGCCAGCACCCCGTCCCAGGGGCACACAGATACGCAGTATTTT.

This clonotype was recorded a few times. This CDR3 reads CASSSLAAGVGELFF. The CDR3 DNA is TGTGCCAGCAGCTCATTAGCGGCGGGTGTCGGGGAGCTGTTTTTT. This chain connects TRBV7-6 to TRBJ2-2, with D maybe TRBD2 (6 bases). Deletions cut 4 bases from V and 7 bases from J, with 16 bases between. CDR1 SGHVS and CDR2 FNYEAQ come from the germline V gene. CDR3 length: 15 amino acids.

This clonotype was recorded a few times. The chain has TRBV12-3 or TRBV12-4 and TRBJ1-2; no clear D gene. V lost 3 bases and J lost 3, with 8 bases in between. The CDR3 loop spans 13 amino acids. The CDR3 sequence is CASSLIQDYGYTF. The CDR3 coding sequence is TGTGCCAGCAGTTTGATCCAGGACTATGGCTACACCTTC.

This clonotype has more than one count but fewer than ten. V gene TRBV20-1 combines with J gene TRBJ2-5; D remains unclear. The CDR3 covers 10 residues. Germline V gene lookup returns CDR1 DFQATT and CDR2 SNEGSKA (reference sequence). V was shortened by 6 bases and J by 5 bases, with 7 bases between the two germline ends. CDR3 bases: TGCAGTGCACCCTTTGAGACCCAGTACTTC. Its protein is CSAPFETQYF.

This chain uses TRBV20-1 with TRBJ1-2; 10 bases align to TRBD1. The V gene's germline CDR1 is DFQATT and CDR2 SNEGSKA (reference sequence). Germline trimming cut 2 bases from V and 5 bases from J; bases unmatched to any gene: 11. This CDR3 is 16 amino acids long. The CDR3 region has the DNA TGCAGTGCTAGATATTCAGGACAGGGGGTGTCTTATGGCTACACCTTC. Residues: CSARYSGQGVSYGYTF.

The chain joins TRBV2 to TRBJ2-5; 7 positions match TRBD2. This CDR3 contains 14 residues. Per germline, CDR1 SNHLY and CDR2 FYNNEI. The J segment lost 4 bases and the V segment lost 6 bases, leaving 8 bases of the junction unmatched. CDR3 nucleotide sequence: TGTGCCAGCAGCCCGGGACTAACCCGAGAGACCCAGTACTTC. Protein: CASSPGLTRETQYF.

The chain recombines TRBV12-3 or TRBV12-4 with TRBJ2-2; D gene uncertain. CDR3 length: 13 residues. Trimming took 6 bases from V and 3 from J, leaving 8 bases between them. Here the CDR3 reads CASRQLDTGELFF. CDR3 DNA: TGTGCCAGCAGACAATTGGACACCGGGGAGCTGTTTTTT.

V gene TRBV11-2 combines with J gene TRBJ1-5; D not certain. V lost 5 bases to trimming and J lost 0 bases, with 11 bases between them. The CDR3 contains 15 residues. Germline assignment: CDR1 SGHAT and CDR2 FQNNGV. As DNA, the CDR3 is TGTGCCAGCAGCCAGCAAGACGGTAGCAATCAGCCCCAGCATTTT. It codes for CASSQQDGSNQPQHF.

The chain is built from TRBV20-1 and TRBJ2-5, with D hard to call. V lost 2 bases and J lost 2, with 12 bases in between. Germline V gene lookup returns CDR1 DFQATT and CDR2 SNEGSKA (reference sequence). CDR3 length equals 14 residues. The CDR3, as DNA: TGCAGTGCTAGAAGGCCGGCAATGCAAGAGACCCAGTACTTC. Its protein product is CSARRPAMQETQYF.

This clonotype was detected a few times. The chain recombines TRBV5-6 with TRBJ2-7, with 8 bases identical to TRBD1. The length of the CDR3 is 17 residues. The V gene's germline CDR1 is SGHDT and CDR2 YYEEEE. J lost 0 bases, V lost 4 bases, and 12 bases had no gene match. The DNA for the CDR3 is TGTGCCAGCAGCAAACATGGATGGACAGGGTACTCCTACGAGCAGTACTTC. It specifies CASSKHGWTGYSYEQYF.

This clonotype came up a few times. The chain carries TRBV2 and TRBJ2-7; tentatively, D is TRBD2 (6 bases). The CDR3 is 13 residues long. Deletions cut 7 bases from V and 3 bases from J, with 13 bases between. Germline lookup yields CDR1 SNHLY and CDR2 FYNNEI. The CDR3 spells CASMRDGNYEQYF. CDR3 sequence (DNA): TGTGCCAGCATGCGGGACGGTAACTACGAGCAGTACTTC. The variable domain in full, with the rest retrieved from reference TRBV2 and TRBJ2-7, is EPEVTQTPSHQVTQMGQEVILRCVPISNHLYFYWYRQILGQKVEFLVSFYNNEISEKSEIFDDQFSVERPDGSNFTLKIRSTKLEDSAMYFCASMRDGNYEQYFGPGTRLTVT.

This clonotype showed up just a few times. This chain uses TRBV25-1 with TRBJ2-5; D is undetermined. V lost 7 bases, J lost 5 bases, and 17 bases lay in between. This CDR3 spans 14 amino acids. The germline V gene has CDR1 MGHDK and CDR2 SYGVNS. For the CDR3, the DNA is TGTGCCAGCACTCCTGGGTTTCGTAGGGAGACCCAGTACTTC. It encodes CASTPGFRRETQYF.

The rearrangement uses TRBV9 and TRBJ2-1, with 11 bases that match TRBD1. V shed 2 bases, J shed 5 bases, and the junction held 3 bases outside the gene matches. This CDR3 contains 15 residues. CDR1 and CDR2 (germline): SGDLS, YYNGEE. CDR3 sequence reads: CASSVGQGAHNEQFF. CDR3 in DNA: TGTGCCAGCAGCGTCGGACAGGGGGCACACAATGAGCAGTTCTTC.

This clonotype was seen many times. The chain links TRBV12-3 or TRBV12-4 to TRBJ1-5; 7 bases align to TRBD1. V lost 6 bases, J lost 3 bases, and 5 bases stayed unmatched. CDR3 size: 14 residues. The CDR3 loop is CASSFGQVNQPQHF. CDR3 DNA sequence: TGTGCCAGCAGCTTTGGACAGGTCAATCAGCCCCAGCATTTT.

The CDR3, as DNA: TGCAGCGTCTACTGGGCCCAGGGGGGGGTTTCCGAGCAGTACTTC. Amino acid sequence: CSVYWAQGGVSEQYF. The gene calls are TRBV29-1 and TRBJ2-7; the D call may be TRBD1 or TRBD2 (7 bases each). The germline V and J ends were trimmed by 6 bases and 6 bases, with 24 bases remaining between them. Germline V gene data show CDR1 as SQVTM and CDR2 as ANQGSEA. This CDR3 comprises 15 residues.

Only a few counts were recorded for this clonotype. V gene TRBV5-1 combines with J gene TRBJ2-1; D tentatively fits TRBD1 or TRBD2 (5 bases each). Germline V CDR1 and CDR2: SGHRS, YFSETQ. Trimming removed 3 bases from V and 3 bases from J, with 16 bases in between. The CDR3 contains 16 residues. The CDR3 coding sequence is TGCGCCAGCAGCTCTCGACAGTCCGACTACTACAATGAGCAGTTCTTC. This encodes CASSSRQSDYYNEQFF.

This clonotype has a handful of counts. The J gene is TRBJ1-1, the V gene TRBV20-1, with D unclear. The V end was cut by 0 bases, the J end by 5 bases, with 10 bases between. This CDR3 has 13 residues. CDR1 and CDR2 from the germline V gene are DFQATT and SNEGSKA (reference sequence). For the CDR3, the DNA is TGCAGTGCTAGAGATCCAGGAGGAACTGAAGCTTTCTTT. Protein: CSARDPGGTEAFF.